This T cell receptor (beta chain) was recorded in a study of blood T cell repertoires in COVID-19. Study details: T cells, B-cell-depleted T cells, or PBMCs provided the cDNA or gDNA that served as material.

Original processing notes: Amplification from reference gene primers served as the basis for estimated nucleated cell counts. Assay: immunoSEQ multiplex PCR; the TCRdb copy retains only in-frame clones and omits some. D and trimming were read from the DNA, whereas the V and J calls and clone size are those reported in that table. The sample records 200,000 to 250,000 clones, approximately 85% being singletons. A few counts support this clone. Trimming at V came to 4 bases and at J to 10 bases, leaving 22 bases not matched to a gene. Looked up from germline, CDR1 is MDHEN and CDR2 is SYDVKM. This CDR3 comprises 20 residues.

This chain uses TRBV28 with TRBJ1-4; TRBD1 agrees at 12 bases. The TCR was taken from a woman between 70 and 85 years old with COVID-19, enrolled during active disease. Material: peripheral blood. In DNA, the CDR3 is TGTGCCAGCAGTTCTCCTATCCGGGACAGGGGGCCCTATGGTACCGGAAAACTGTTTTTT. Its protein product is CASSSPIRDRGPYGTGKLFF.